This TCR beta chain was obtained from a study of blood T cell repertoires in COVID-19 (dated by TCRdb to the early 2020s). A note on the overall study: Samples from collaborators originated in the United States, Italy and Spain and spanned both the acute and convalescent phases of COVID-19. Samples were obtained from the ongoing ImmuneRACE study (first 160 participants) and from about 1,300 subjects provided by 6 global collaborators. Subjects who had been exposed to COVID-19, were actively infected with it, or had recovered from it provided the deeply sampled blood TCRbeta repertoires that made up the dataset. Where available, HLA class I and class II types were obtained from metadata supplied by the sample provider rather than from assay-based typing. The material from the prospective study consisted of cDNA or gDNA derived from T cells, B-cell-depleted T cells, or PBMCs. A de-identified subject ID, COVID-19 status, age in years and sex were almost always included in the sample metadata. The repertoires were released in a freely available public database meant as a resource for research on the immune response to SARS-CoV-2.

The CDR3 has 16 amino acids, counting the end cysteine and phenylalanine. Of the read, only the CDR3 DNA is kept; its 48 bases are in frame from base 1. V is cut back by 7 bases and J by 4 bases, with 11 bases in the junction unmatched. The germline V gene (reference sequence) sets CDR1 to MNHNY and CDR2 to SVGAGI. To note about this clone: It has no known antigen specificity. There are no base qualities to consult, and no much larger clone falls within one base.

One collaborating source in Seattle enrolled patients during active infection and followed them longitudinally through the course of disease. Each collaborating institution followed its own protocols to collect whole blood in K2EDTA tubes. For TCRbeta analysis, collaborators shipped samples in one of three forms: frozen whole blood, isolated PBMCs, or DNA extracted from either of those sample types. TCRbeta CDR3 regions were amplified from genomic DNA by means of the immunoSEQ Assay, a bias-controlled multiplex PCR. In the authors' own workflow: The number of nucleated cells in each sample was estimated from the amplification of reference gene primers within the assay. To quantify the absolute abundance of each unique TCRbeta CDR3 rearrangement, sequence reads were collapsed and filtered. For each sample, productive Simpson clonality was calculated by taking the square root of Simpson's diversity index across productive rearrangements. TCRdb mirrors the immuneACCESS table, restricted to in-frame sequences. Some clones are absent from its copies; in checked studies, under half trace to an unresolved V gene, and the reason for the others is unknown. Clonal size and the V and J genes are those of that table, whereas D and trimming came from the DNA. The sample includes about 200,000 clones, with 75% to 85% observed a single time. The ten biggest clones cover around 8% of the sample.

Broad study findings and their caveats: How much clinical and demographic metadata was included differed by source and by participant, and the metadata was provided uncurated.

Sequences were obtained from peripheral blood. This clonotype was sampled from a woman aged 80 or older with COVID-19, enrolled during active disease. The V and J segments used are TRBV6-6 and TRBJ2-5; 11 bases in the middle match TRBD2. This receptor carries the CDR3 CASTGTSGWDGETQYF. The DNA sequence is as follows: TGTGCCAGCACAGGGACTAGCGGCTGGGATGGAGAGACCCAGTACTTC.